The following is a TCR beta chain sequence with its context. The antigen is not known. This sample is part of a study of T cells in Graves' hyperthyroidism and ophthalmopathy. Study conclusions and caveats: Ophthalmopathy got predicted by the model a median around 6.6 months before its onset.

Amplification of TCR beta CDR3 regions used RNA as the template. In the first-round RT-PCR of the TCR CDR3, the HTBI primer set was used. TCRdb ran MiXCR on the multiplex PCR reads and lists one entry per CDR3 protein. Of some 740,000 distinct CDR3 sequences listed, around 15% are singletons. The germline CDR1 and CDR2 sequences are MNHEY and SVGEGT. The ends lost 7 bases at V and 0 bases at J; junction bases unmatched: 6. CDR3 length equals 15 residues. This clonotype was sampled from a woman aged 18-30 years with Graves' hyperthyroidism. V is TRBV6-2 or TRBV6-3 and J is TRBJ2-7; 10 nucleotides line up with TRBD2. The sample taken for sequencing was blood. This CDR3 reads CASKGLAEPSYEQYF. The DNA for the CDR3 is TGTGCCAGCAAAGGACTAGCGGAACCCTCCTACGAGCAGTACTTC.